In its sample, the clone carrying this T cell receptor (beta chain) was seen many times. Its antigen remains unknown. The record originates from a study of tumor and adjacent non-tumor tissue in lung cancer. Study information: Histology: 12 adenocarcinoma, a couple of squamous cell carcinoma, 1 small cell lung cancer. Stage I to III disease affected 10 men and roughly 5 women aged roughly 31 to 85.

RNA was extracted from bulk tissue without any cell sorting. This non-tumor lung sample came from over 3 cm beyond the tumor edge. Donors were chemotherapy-naive, newly diagnosed lung cancer surgical patients in China, August–late 2014. Three rounds of nested PCR, following a modified ARM-PCR protocol, produced the TCRbeta library. A single record per CDR3 protein comes from TCRdb applying MiXCR to the multiplex PCR reads. The repertoire has tens of thousands of distinct CDR3 sequences, nearly 70% of them found once; the top ten carry 25% to 35%. Trimming at V came to 4 bases and at J to 3 bases, leaving 2 bases not matched to a gene. The CDR3 runs 14 residues. General observations from the study: Higher tumor TCR diversity was associated with shorter survival.

The rearrangement uses TRBV12-3 or TRBV12-4 and TRBJ2-7; TRBD2 matches at 11 bases. Sequencing was carried out using distant non-tumor lung tissue. This clonotype originated in a woman in her forties or fifties with non-small cell lung cancer. Here the CDR3 reads CASSSGLADYEQYF. CDR3 coding DNA: TGTGCCAGCAGTTCGGGACTAGCGGACTACGAGCAGTACTTC.